The rows below give T cell receptor beta chains drawn from one sample of a study of T cell changes during pregnancy in multiple sclerosis. This table comes from immunoSEQ multiplex PCR, and its TCRdb copy is limited to in-frame clones, with some not included. This repertoire shows about 52,000 clones, around nine tenths found once; its top ten account for about 0.37%. The sequenced sample was CD4+ T cells from peripheral blood mononuclear cells, obtained before pregnancy. The receptors derive from a female donor with multiple sclerosis, enrolled in a pregnancy study. Each CDR3 is given with its conserved first and last residue. The D gene is left open where the match is weak. The size entry is marked missing in some rows and otherwise reads once, few, many or a size class.

>TRBV11-1|NA|TRBJ1-1|NA
CASSPPTGLLDHTEAFF
TGTGCCAGCAGCCCCCCAACGGGACTTTTAGACCACACTGAAGCTTTCTTT
>TRBV5-1|NA|TRBJ2-3|NA
CASARGSTDTQYF
TGCGCCAGCGCAAGGGGTAGCACAGATACGCAGTATTTT
>TRBV7-9|NA|TRBJ1-4|NA
CASSQDLPNEKLFF
TGTGCCAGCAGCCAGGATCTCCCTAATGAAAAACTGTTTTTT
>TRBV7-9|once|TRBJ2-3|TRBD1
CASSKGQGTDTQYF
TGTGCCAGCAGCAAGGGACAGGGGACAGATACGCAGTATTTT
>TRBV18|NA|TRBJ1-1|NA
CASSPRSGSPTEAFF
TGTGCCAGCTCACCAAGGAGTGGGTCCCCCACTGAAGCTTTCTTT
>TRBV19|NA|TRBJ2-2|NA
CASSMRNRGGELFF
TGTGCCAGTAGTATGCGAAACCGGGGCGGGGAGCTGTTTTTT
>TRBV13|NA|TRBJ2-7|TRBD1
CASTSLRRTGTYEQYF
TGTGCCAGCACCTCTCTAAGGAGGACAGGGACATACGAGCAGTACTTC
>TRBV19|NA|TRBJ2-5|TRBD2
CASSSAGGGKTQYF
TGTGCCAGTAGCTCAGCGGGAGGCGGAAAGACCCAGTACTTC
>TRBV7-9|NA|TRBJ2-1|TRBD1
CASKEQGLSNEQFF
TGTGCCAGCAAGGAACAGGGGTTGAGCAATGAGCAGTTCTTC
>TRBV6-5|NA|TRBJ1-4|NA
CASRSRGQPNEKLFF
TGTGCCAGCAGATCGAGAGGACAGCCTAATGAAAAACTGTTTTTT
>TRBV19|NA|TRBJ1-2|NA
CASRIRQGYYGYTF
TGTGCCAGTAGGATACGTCAGGGTTACTATGGCTACACCTTC
>TRBV28|NA|TRBJ1-4|TRBD1
CASSLDKGTDATNEKLFF
TGTGCCAGCAGTTTAGATAAAGGGACAGATGCAACTAATGAAAAACTGTTTTTT
>TRBV7-9|NA|TRBJ2-5|NA
CASSLREYQETQYF
TGTGCCAGCAGCTTAAGGGAGTACCAAGAGACCCAGTACTTC
>TRBV28|NA|TRBJ2-7|NA
CASSFIRGKNYEQYF
TGTGCCAGCAGTTTCATCAGGGGAAAAAACTACGAGCAGTACTTC
>TRBV5-6|NA|TRBJ2-1|NA
CASRDNSYNEQFF
TGTGCCAGCCGGGACAACTCCTACAATGAGCAGTTCTTC
>TRBV5-1|NA|TRBJ2-3|NA
CASNQQGTSTDTQYF
TGCGCCAGCAACCAACAGGGAACGAGCACAGATACGCAGTATTTT
>TRBV6-5|NA|TRBJ2-3|NA
CASRIHRDGDTQYF
TGTGCCAGCAGGATCCACAGGGACGGAGATACGCAGTATTTT
>TRBV20-1|NA|TRBJ2-5|NA
CPNRTAGFPYF
TGCCCTAATAGGACAGCCGGCTTCCCGTACTTC
>TRBV11-2|NA|TRBJ1-2|NA
CASSPGRVNF
TGTGCCAGCAGCCCCGGGAGGGTCAACTTC
>TRBV28|NA|TRBJ2-7|TRBD2
CASSSFWTSGSLHPYEQYF
TGTGCCAGCAGTTCATTTTGGACTAGCGGGAGTCTTCATCCCTACGAGCAGTACTTC
>TRBV28|NA|TRBJ2-7|NA
CASSLSAGTYEQYF
TGTGCCAGCAGTTTGTCTGCAGGGACCTACGAGCAGTACTTC
>TRBV5-1|NA|TRBJ2-3|NA
CASSWRSGNTDTQYF
TGCGCCAGCAGCTGGAGGTCCGGGAACACAGATACGCAGTATTTT
>TRBV15|NA|TRBJ1-3|NA
CATSRELGDSGNTIYF
TGTGCCACCAGCAGAGAGCTAGGGGATTCTGGAAACACCATATATTTT
>TRBV5-4|NA|TRBJ2-2|TRBD2
CASSPGGSGRMGELFF
TGTGCCAGCAGCCCGGGGGGTAGCGGGAGAATGGGGGAGCTGTTTTTT
>TRBV11-2|NA|TRBJ2-7|TRBD1
CASSLEQGVTYEQYF
TGTGCCAGCAGCTTAGAACAGGGGGTCACCTACGAGCAGTACTTC
>TRBV7-9|NA|TRBJ1-2|NA
CASSRNTGNYGYTF
TGTGCCAGCAGCCGCAATACAGGAAACTATGGCTACACCTTC
>TRBV6-6|NA|TRBJ2-7|TRBD1
CASRVSGTGAYEQYF
TGTGCCAGCAGGGTATCCGGGACAGGAGCCTACGAGCAGTACTTC
>TRBV10-2|NA|TRBJ2-1|TRBD2
CASSIGGSTYNEQFF
TGCGCCAGCAGTATCGGCGGGAGCACCTACAATGAGCAGTTCTTC
>TRBV11-2|NA|TRBJ2-1|TRBD2
CASSFSLAGSVIYNEQFF
TGTGCCAGCAGCTTTTCACTAGCGGGCTCGGTTATATACAATGAGCAGTTCTTC
>TRBV25-1|NA|TRBJ1-2|NA
CASSDQGPYGYTF
TGTGCCAGCAGTGATCAGGGGCCCTATGGCTACACCTTC
>TRBV4-2|once|TRBJ1-4|TRBD1
CASSPGQGNEKLFF
TGTGCCAGCAGCCCCGGACAGGGTAATGAAAAACTGTTTTTT
>TRBV7-8|NA|TRBJ2-1|TRBD1
CASSSDRGVDNEQFF
TGTGCCAGCAGCTCAGACAGGGGGGTAGACAATGAGCAGTTCTTC
>TRBV19|NA|TRBJ2-3|NA
CASSPPGLNTDTQYF
TGTGCCAGTAGTCCCCCGGGACTTAACACAGATACGCAGTATTTT
>TRBV11-2|NA|TRBJ1-2|TRBD1
CASRKTGNYGYTF
TGTGCCAGCAGAAAGACAGGGAACTATGGCTACACCTTC
>TRBV21-1|NA|TRBJ2-7|NA
CASSKDRSVRTIYEQYF
TGTGCCAGCAGCAAAGACAGGTCGGTCAGGACGATCTACGAGCAGTACTTC
>TRBV11-2|NA|TRBJ2-5|NA
CASSLGRGRVGETQYF
TGTGCCAGCAGCTTAGGGAGGGGACGGGTGGGAGAGACCCAGTACTTC
>TRBV6-1|NA|TRBJ1-1|TRBD1
CASRDRAFVEAFF
TGTGCCAGCAGGGACAGGGCGTTCGTGGAAGCTTTCTTT
>TRBV4-2|NA|TRBJ2-1|TRBD2
CASSQERTSGHNEQFF
TGTGCCAGCAGCCAAGAGAGAACTAGCGGACACAATGAGCAGTTCTTC
>TRBV30|few|TRBJ1-2|NA
CACLGAHMGYTF
TGTGCCTGTCTGGGCGCTCATATGGGCTACACCTTC
>TRBV30|NA|TRBJ2-7|NA
CAWSVPPRDEQYF
TGTGCCTGGAGTGTACCACCTCGGGACGAGCAGTACTTC
>TRBV5-8|NA|TRBJ1-4|NA
CASSYGLNNEKLFF
TGTGCCAGCAGCTATGGACTGAATAATGAAAAACTGTTTTTT
>TRBV7-3|NA|TRBJ1-1|TRBD1
CASSLMGQSMNTEAFF
TGTGCCAGCAGCTTAATGGGACAGAGTATGAACACTGAAGCTTTCTTT
>TRBV15|NA|TRBJ2-7|NA
CATSSYSSYEQYF
TGTGCCACCAGCAGTTATAGCTCCTACGAGCAGTACTTC
>TRBV10-3|once|TRBJ2-1|TRBD1
CAIREGQAGFQFF
TGTGCCATCAGGGAGGGACAGGCGGGATTCCAGTTCTTC
>TRBV6-1|NA|TRBJ2-1|TRBD2
CASSSGTSGKNEQFF
TGTGCCAGCAGTTCTGGGACTAGCGGGAAAAATGAGCAGTTCTTC
>TRBV27|few|TRBJ1-3|TRBD1
CASSLGQGDTIYF
TGTGCCAGCAGTTTAGGACAGGGGGACACCATATATTTT
>TRBV5-1|NA|TRBJ2-1|TRBD2
CASSGRTSGTYNEQFF
TGCGCCAGCAGCGGGAGGACTAGCGGGACATACAATGAGCAGTTCTTC